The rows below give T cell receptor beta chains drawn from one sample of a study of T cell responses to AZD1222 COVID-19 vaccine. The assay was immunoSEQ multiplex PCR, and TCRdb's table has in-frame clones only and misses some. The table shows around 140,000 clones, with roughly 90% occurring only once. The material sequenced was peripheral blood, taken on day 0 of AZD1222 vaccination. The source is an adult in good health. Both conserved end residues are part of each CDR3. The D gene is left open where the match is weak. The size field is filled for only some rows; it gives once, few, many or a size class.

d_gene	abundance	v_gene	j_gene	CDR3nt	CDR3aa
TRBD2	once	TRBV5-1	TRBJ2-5	TGCGCCAGCAGCCCTTATCTAGCGGAAGAGACCCAGTACTTC	CASSPYLAEETQYF
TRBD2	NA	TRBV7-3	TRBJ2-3	TGTGCCAGCAGCCCAACTGGGACGGGAGGGATAGATACGCAGTATTTT	CASSPTGTGGIDTQYF
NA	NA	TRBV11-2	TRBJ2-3	TGTGCCAGCAGCCTGGGGAGAGATACGCAGTATTTT	CASSLGRDTQYF
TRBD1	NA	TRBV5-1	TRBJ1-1	TGCGCCAGCAGCTCAGGGGGAGCGGTCACTGAAGCTTTCTTT	CASSSGGAVTEAFF
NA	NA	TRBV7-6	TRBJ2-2	TGTGCCAGCAGCCCCGGGCAGGCGTCGGGGACCGGGGAGCTGTTTTTT	CASSPGQASGTGELFF
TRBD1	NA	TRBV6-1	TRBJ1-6	TGTGCCAGCAGTGATCAGACAGGGAGGTCACCCCTCCACTTT	CASSDQTGRSPLHF
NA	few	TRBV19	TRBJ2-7	TGTGCCAGTAGTATGATTAAGGAACCCCAGCACCACGAGCAGTACTTC	CASSMIKEPQHHEQYF
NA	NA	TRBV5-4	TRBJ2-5	TGTGCCAGCAGCTTGAACAGCCAAGAGACCCAGTACTTC	CASSLNSQETQYF
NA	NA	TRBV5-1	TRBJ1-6	TGCGCCAGCAGCGAGCCAGGTTCACCCCTCCACTTT	CASSEPGSPLHF
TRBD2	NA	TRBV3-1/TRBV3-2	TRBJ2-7	TGTGCCAGCAGCCAAGAACCCCTAGCGGGATATCTCGCCGAGCAGTACTTC	CASSQEPLAGYLAEQYF
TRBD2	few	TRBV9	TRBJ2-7	TGTGCCAGCAGCGTCGGGAGCGGGAAGATTAGCGAGCAGTACTTC	CASSVGSGKISEQYF
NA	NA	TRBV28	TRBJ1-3	TGTGCCAGCAGTTTAGGGGACGTTTCTGGAAACACCATATATTTT	CASSLGDVSGNTIYF
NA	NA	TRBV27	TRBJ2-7	TGTGCCAGCAGTTTATCGAATCCCAGCTCCTACGAGCAGTACTTC	CASSLSNPSSYEQYF
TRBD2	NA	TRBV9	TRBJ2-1	TGTGCCAGCAGCCAACGTGAAGCGGGAGTTTTAGGTGAGCAGTTCTTC	CASSQREAGVLGEQFF
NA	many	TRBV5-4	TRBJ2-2	TGTGCCAGCAGCTTGGGGCCCGGGGAGCTGTTTTTT	CASSLGPGELFF
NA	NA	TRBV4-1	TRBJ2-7	TGCGCCAGCAGCCAAGAGGGGTCCTACGAGCAGTACTTC	CASSQEGSYEQYF
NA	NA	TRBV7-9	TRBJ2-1	TGTGCCACCTTAGAGGAGGGGCCTAACACCTACAATGAGCAGTTCTTC	CATLEEGPNTYNEQFF
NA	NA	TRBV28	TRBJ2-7	TGTGCCAGCAGTTTTATACCTCCAGGCTCCTACGAGCAGTACTTC	CASSFIPPGSYEQYF
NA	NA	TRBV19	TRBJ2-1	TGTGCCAGTAGTATCGAAGCAGGGTTGATCCCCAATGAGCAGTTCTTC	CASSIEAGLIPNEQFF
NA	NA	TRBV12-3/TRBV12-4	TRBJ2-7	TGTGCCAGCGGCCGGACCTATTACGAGCAGTACTTC	CASGRTYYEQYF
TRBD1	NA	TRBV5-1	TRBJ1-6	TGCGCCAGCAGCGGCGGGACAGGGGGCGAATCACCCCTCCACTTT	CASSGGTGGESPLHF
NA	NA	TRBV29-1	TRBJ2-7	TGCAGCGTTGCTAGCATCAAGCGTGGCGAGCAGTACTTC	CSVASIKRGEQYF
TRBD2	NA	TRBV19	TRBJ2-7	TGTGCCAACTGTAGCGGGAGGAGCTCCTACGAGCAGTACTTC	CANCSGRSSYEQYF
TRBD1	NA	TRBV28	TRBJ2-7	TGTGCCACCTGGACAGGGGACGAGCAGTACTTC	CATWTGDEQYF
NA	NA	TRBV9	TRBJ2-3	TGTGCCAGCAGCCTCAGACTAACAGATACGCAGTATTTT	CASSLRLTDTQYF
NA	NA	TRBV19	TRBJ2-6	TGTGCCAGTAGTATAGATCTGGGCTCTGGGGCCAACGTCCTGACTTTC	CASSIDLGSGANVLTF
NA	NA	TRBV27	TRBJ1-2	TGTGCCAGCGGGGGCAGATCTGGCTACACCTTC	CASGGRSGYTF
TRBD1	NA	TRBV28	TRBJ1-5	TGTGCCAGCAGGACAGGGGGGATCAATCAGCCCCAGCATTTT	CASRTGGINQPQHF
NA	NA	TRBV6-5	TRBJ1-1	TGTGCCAGCAGCCCGTACAGGAGAAGGGGACCTGAAGCTTTCTTT	CASSPYRRRGPEAFF
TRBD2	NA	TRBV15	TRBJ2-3	TGTGCCACCAGCAGTACTAGCGGGAGTGAGAGGGCCACAGATACGCAGTATTTT	CATSSTSGSERATDTQYF
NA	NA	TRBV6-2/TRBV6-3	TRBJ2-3	TGTGCCAGCAGTTACTCGCGGGACGGCCCAGATACGCAGTATTTT	CASSYSRDGPDTQYF
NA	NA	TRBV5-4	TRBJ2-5	TGTGCCAGCAGCTTGGGTGGCGGCCAAGAGACCCAGTACTTC	CASSLGGGQETQYF
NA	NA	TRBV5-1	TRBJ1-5	TGCGCCAGCAGCTTAAGGAGGGGATCTAGCAATCAGCCCCAGCATTTT	CASSLRRGSSNQPQHF
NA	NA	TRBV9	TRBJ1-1	TGTGCCAGCAGCGTAGTGCCAGGGGCCACTGAAGCTTTCTTT	CASSVVPGATEAFF
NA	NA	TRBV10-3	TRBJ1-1	TGTGCCATCAGGGGATATGAAGGTACTGAAGCTTTCTTT	CAIRGYEGTEAFF
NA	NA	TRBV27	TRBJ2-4	TGTGCCAGCAAGCCCCGGGTCCGGGACATTCAGTACTTC	CASKPRVRDIQYF
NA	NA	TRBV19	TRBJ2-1	TGTGCCAGTAGTCGACGTTGGGTGTCAGCAACGGGCAATGAGCAGTTCTTC	CASSRRWVSATGNEQFF
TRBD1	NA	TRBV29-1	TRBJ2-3	TGCAGCGTTGGGGGACAGCTACACACAGATACGCAGTATTTT	CSVGGQLHTDTQYF
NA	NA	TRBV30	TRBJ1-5	TGTGCCTGGAGTGTACGTGCGGGACGGAATCAGCCCCAGCATTTT	CAWSVRAGRNQPQHF
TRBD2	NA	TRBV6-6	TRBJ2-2	TGTGCCAGCAGACGACTAGCGGAGGGAGCTAACACCGGGGAGCTGTTTTTT	CASRRLAEGANTGELFF
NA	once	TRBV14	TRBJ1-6	TGTGCCAGCAGCCAATTAGACAGGAGTAATTCACCCCTCCACTTT	CASSQLDRSNSPLHF
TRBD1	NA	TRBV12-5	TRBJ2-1	TGTGCTACCGTCCGGGACAGGGGGCGCGGATATGAGCAGTTCTTC	CATVRDRGRGYEQFF
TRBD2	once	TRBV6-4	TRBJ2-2	TGTGCCAGCAGTGCCCTGGGACTAGCGGGAGCCGGGGAGCTGTTTTTT	CASSALGLAGAGELFF
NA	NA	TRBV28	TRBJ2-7	TGTGCCTGCGGGGACACCACCTACGAGCAGTACTTC	CACGDTTYEQYF
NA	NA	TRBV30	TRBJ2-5	TGTGCCTGGAGTGTACATTTCGGGGCGGGAGAGACCCAGTACTTC	CAWSVHFGAGETQYF
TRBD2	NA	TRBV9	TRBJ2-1	TGTGCCAGCAGCGTAGGTCAAGCGGGAGCGCTCAATGAGCAGTTCTTC	CASSVGQAGALNEQFF